Listed below are T cell receptor beta chains from one sample, sequenced in a study of blood T cell repertoires in COVID-19. Here immunoSEQ multiplex PCR was the method, and the copy in TCRdb shows in-frame clones only, minus some. The sample consists of 130,000 or so clones, more than 75% of them appearing once. The sequenced sample was peripheral blood. The receptors shown here come from a man aged 55 to 70 with acute or convalescent COVID-19. Both conserved end residues are trimmed from each CDR3. Each record gives: V gene, J gene, D gene, CDR3 protein. A D gene is named only where the DNA matches it firmly.

>TRBV6-4|TRBJ2-1|TRBD2
ASSVMGTSGSSYNEQF
>TRBV7-8|TRBJ2-1|-
ASSFINSPSYNEQF
>TRBV5-1|TRBJ2-2|-
ASSFRAVEGNTGELF
>TRBV2|TRBJ2-7|-
ASREGATYEQY
>TRBV30|TRBJ2-5|TRBD2
AWSVPFSGSETQY
>TRBV29-1|TRBJ1-1|-
SVESGGFGGV
>TRBV2|TRBJ2-3|-
ASSERASVTDTQY
>TRBV19|TRBJ1-5|-
ASSRTSLGNQPQH
>TRBV6-5|TRBJ2-7|-
ASQGSYEQY
>TRBV6-6|TRBJ2-1|TRBD1
ASSYRQGVTYNEQF
>TRBV4-2|TRBJ2-5|-
ASSQGVADEETQY
>TRBV12-5|TRBJ2-1|-
ASGLVPDYNEQF